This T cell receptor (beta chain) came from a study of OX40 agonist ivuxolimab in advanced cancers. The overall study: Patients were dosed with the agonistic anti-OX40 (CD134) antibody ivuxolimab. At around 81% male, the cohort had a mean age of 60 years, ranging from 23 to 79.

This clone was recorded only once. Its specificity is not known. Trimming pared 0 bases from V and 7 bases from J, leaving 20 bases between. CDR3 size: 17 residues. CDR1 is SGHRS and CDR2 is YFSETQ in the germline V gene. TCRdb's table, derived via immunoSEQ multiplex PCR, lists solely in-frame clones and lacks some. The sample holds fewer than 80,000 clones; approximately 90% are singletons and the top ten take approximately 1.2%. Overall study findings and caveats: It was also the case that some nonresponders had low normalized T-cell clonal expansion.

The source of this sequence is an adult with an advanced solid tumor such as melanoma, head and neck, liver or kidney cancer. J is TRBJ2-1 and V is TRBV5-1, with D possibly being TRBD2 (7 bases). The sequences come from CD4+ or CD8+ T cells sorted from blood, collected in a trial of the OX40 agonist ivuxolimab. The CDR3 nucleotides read TGCGCCAGCAGCTTGGACCTCCTAGGGGGGGGGCGGAATGAGCAGTTCTTC. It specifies CASSLDLLGGGRNEQFF.